Below are 32 T cell receptor beta chains sequenced from a single sample in a study of T cell responses to AZD1222 COVID-19 vaccine. The protocol was immunoSEQ multiplex PCR, while the TCRdb copy is restricted to in-frame clones and leaves out a portion. The sample lists around 140,000 clones, around nine tenths occurring once. Sequences were derived from peripheral blood, sampled on day 0 of AZD1222 vaccination. All receptors come from an adult in good health.

J is TRBJ1-2 and V is TRBV30; D gene uncertain. Germline V lookup: CDR1 GTSNPN, CDR2 SVGIG (reference sequence). Trimming removed 4 bases at V and 0 bases at J, with 15 bases between. The CDR3 is 15 residues long. CDR3 region: CAWIPYRSANYGYTF. The CDR3 DNA reads as TGTGCCTGGATCCCCTATAGATCGGCTAACTATGGCTACACCTTC.

This clone has just one count. This sequence joins TRBV6-5 and TRBJ1-4; D gene unclear. With 7 bases removed from V and 3 bases from J, the gap between germline ends came to 12 bases. Germline V gene lookup returns CDR1 MNHEY and CDR2 SVGAGI. The CDR3 consists of 14 residues. CDR3 in DNA: TGTGCCAGCAAGAGGGCGCTTGCTAATGAAAAACTGTTTTTT. It encodes CASKRALANEKLFF.

V gene TRBV3-1 (or the pseudogene TRBV3-2) combines with J gene TRBJ1-2; 9 bases are a match to TRBD1. Per the germline V gene, CDR1 is LGHDT and CDR2 is YNNKEL (reference sequence). The CDR3 has 14 amino acids. V was clipped by 6 bases and J by 8 bases; unmatched bases: 10. The CDR3, as DNA: TGTGCCAGCAGTCAGAGAGGGGACAGGGACGGCTACACCTTC. This gives the protein CASSQRGDRDGYTF.

This clone occurred once. The J gene is TRBJ1-5, the V gene TRBV3-1 (or the pseudogene TRBV3-2); D is uncertain. This CDR3 region has 15 residues. The germline V and J ends were trimmed by 0 bases and 3 bases, with 9 bases remaining between them. CDR1 LGHDT and CDR2 YNNKEL come from the germline V gene (reference sequence). The CDR3 bases are TGTGCCAGCAGCCAAGATATTAGGTCCAATCAGCCCCAGCATTTT. Residues: CASSQDIRSNQPQHF.

This clone came up once. The CDR3 bases are TGTGCCGGCGGACAGGGAATGAACACTGAAGCTTTCTTT. Its translation is CAGGQGMNTEAFF. The chain recombines TRBV30 with TRBJ1-1, with 8 bases matching TRBD1. The CDR3 runs 13 residues. Germline lookup yields CDR1 GTSNPN and CDR2 SVGIG (reference sequence). V was pared by 8 bases and J by 0 bases, with 5 bases of the junction left unmatched.

This clone was counted a few times. The rearrangement joins TRBV5-1 to TRBJ2-7; the D gene is possibly TRBD1 (5 bases). The CDR3 is 14 amino acids. CDR1 and CDR2 (germline): SGHRS, YFSETQ. Trimming took 1 base from V and 0 from J, leaving 8 bases between them. CDR3 sequence: CASSLTDSSYEQYF. In DNA form, the CDR3 reads TGCGCCAGCAGCTTGACTGACAGCTCCTACGAGCAGTACTTC.

V and J are TRBV7-9 and TRBJ2-7, with TRBD1 matching over 8 bases. The CDR3 totals 14 residues. CDR1 SEHNR and CDR2 FQNEAQ come from the germline V gene (reference sequence). Losses at the gene ends were 4 bases for V and 5 bases for J; bases not matched to a gene: 7. CDR3 in amino acids: CASSSTGGFNEQYF. The CDR3 nucleotides read TGTGCCAGCAGCTCTACAGGGGGTTTTAACGAGCAGTACTTC.

This chain joins TRBV7-3 and TRBJ1-1, with D tentatively TRBD1 (6 bases). Germline values: CDR1 SGHTA, CDR2 FQGTGA. This CDR3 contains 13 residues. The ends were cut back, 5 bases at V and 2 bases at J, with 9 bases in the middle. The CDR3 DNA reads TGTGCCAGCAGCCCACAGGGAAACACTGAAGCTTTCTTT. Amino acids: CASSPQGNTEAFF.

The chain joins TRBV5-1 to TRBJ2-5, with D possibly matching TRBD1 (5 bases). The germline gives CDR1 SGHRS, CDR2 YFSETQ. Trimming shortened V by 4 bases and J by 5 bases, and 18 bases separated the two germline ends. The CDR3 is 15 residues long. The CDR3 nucleotides are TGCGCCAGCAGCCCCGTTCCCGACAGTTGGGAGACCCAGTACTTC. Its translation is CASSPVPDSWETQYF.

This clone was observed once. This rearrangement joins TRBV30 to TRBJ2-3; D is perhaps TRBD2 (6 bases). V lost 4 bases to trimming and J lost 0 bases, with 11 bases between them. CDR1 is GTSNPN, CDR2 SVGIG, per germline (reference sequence). This CDR3 region has 14 residues. The CDR3 DNA sequence: TGTGCCTGGAACCTAGCGTCTAGCACAGATACGCAGTATTTT. This gives the protein CAWNLASSTDTQYF.

CDR3 sequence reads: CASSRRQEETQYF. The CDR3, as DNA: TGTGCCAGCAGCCGCCGACAGGAAGAGACCCAGTACTTC. This sequence joins TRBV6-1 and TRBJ2-5; D might be TRBD1 (6 bases). The CDR3 sequence is 13 residues long. V was clipped by 6 bases and J by 3 bases, with 11 bases between them. Germline loops: CDR1 MNHNS, CDR2 SASEGT.

This clone was counted a single time. The rearrangement uses TRBV27 and TRBJ2-7; D unclear. Germline loops: CDR1 MNHEY, CDR2 SMNVEV (reference sequence). Trimming cost V 3 bases and J 2 bases, with 14 bases left between them. The CDR3 runs to 15 residues. The CDR3: CASSLRNPTTYEQYF. CDR3 DNA sequence: TGTGCCAGCAGTTTGAGGAACCCCACAACCTACGAGCAGTACTTC.

The rearrangement joins TRBV6-5 to TRBJ2-5; 11 positions match TRBD2. The CDR3 runs to 15 residues. V was clipped by 0 bases and J by 3 bases; unmatched bases: 0. The V gene's germline CDR1 is MNHEY and CDR2 SVGAGI. CDR3 bases: TGTGCCAGCAGTTACTCGACTAGCGGGGAAGAGACCCAGTACTTC. Its protein is CASSYSTSGEETQYF.

The chain joins TRBV3-1 (or the pseudogene TRBV3-2) to TRBJ1-3; D remains ambiguous. CDR3 length equals 14 residues. V lost 3 bases and J 3 bases, leaving 9 bases between the germline ends. Looked up from germline, CDR1 is LGHDT and CDR2 is YNNKEL (reference sequence). CDR3 sequence reads: CASSQGKVGNTIYF. The CDR3 DNA reads as TGTGCCAGCAGCCAGGGTAAGGTTGGAAACACCATATATTTT.

This sequence joins TRBV4-1 and TRBJ2-3; tentative D call: TRBD2 (5 bases). Germline V gene data show CDR1 as MGHRA and CDR2 as YSYEKL. This CDR3 spans 14 amino acids. V was trimmed by 0 bases and J by 6 bases, leaving 10 bases between them. This CDR3 is CASSQEGRGDTQYF. The CDR3 DNA reads as TGCGCCAGCAGCCAAGAAGGGAGAGGGGATACGCAGTATTTT.

V and J are TRBV30 and TRBJ2-3; 8 bases fit TRBD1. After removal of 4 bases from V and 2 bases from J, the junction contained 2 bases not matched to a gene. Germline V CDR1 and CDR2: GTSNPN, SVGIG (reference sequence). The CDR3 consists of 13 residues. The CDR3 DNA follows: TGTGCCTGGACAGGGGGCAACACAGATACGCAGTATTTT. Its translation is CAWTGGNTDTQYF.

The V and J genes are TRBV6-5 and TRBJ1-2, with D uncertain. Germline assignment: CDR1 MNHEY and CDR2 SVGAGI. This CDR3 region has 15 residues. Trimming shortened V by 4 bases and J by 5 bases, and 17 bases separated the two germline ends. CDR3 sequence: CASSLSYDSGYGYTF. The CDR3 DNA reads TGTGCCAGCAGTTTAAGTTACGACTCTGGGTATGGCTACACCTTC.

CDR3 sequence (DNA): TGTGCCAGCAGTCCGAACACCGGGGAGCTGTTTTTT. This codes for CASSPNTGELFF. V usage is TRBV27 and J usage is TRBJ2-2; D is uncertain. The germline V gene has CDR1 MNHEY and CDR2 SMNVEV (reference sequence). V lost 5 bases and J 0 bases, leaving 1 base between the germline ends. The CDR3 is made up of 12 amino acids.

The chain joins TRBV5-1 to TRBJ2-1; TRBD2 aligns across 10 bases. CDR1 is SGHRS, CDR2 YFSETQ, per germline. V was pared by 6 bases and J by 9 bases, with 6 bases of the junction left unmatched. This CDR3 has 13 residues. The CDR3 DNA follows: TGCGCCAGCAAGGAGCGGGGGGGCGGTGAGCAGTTCTTC. Its translation: CASKERGGGEQFF.

The chain has TRBV7-2 and TRBJ2-1; tentatively, D is TRBD1 or TRBD2 (5 bases each). The CDR3 sequence is 15 residues long. The germline V gene encodes CDR1 SGHTA and CDR2 FQGNSA. The V end lost 5 bases, the J end lost 2 bases, and 13 bases lay between the germline ends. CDR3 in DNA: TGTGCCAGCAGCCCCGGGACCAGTCCCTACAATGAGCAGTTCTTC. Its protein is CASSPGTSPYNEQFF.

The chain has TRBV4-1 and TRBJ2-3; the D gene could be TRBD1 or TRBD2 (5 bases each). This CDR3 is built from 16 residues. V was cut by 4 bases and J by 1 base, with 15 bases left in between. The germline gives CDR1 MGHRA, CDR2 YSYEKL. The CDR3 DNA follows: TGCGCCAGCAGCCGATCCGGGGCACCTGGCACAGATACGCAGTATTTT. Protein: CASSRSGAPGTDTQYF.

The CDR3 DNA reads TGTGCCAGCAGTCTCCGGGGGATTCAGCCCCAGCATTTT. Protein: CASSLRGIQPQHF. This sequence joins TRBV6-5 and TRBJ1-5; a weak D match, TRBD1 (5 bases). This CDR3 is 13 amino acids long. Trimming shortened V by 5 bases and J by 6 bases, and 11 bases separated the two germline ends. CDR1 and CDR2 (germline): MNHEY, SVGAGI.

This chain connects TRBV11-2 to TRBJ2-7; TRBD1 is a possible D gene (6 bases). V was clipped by 4 bases and J by 3 bases, with 7 bases between them. The CDR3 is 12 residues long. The germline gives CDR1 SGHAT, CDR2 FQNNGV. The CDR3 protein is CASSSGVYEQYF. The DNA for the CDR3 is TGTGCCAGCAGCTCAGGGGTCTACGAGCAGTACTTC.

The chain carries TRBV15 and TRBJ1-1; TRBD1 aligns across 7 bases. V lost 3 bases to trimming and J lost 11 bases; unmatched junction nucleotides: 9. In germline, CDR1 is LNHNV, CDR2 YYDKDF (reference sequence). This CDR3 contains 13 residues. CDR3 sequence: CATSSPGQSMAFF. CDR3 DNA sequence: TGTGCCACCAGCAGCCCGGGACAGAGTATGGCTTTCTTT.

The chain couples TRBV5-6 to TRBJ2-7, with a tentative D call TRBD1 (5 bases). Trimming left V 4 bases short and J 3 bases short, with 11 bases between. Germline CDR1 SGHDT, CDR2 YYEEEE. The CDR3 contains 13 residues. The CDR3 loop is CASSTDTLYEQYF. Written as DNA, the CDR3 is TGTGCCAGCAGCACGGACACCCTCTACGAGCAGTACTTC.

The rearrangement joins TRBV9 to TRBJ1-3; D is unresolved. The CDR3 runs to 14 residues. V shed 4 bases and J shed 4 bases, with 12 bases lying between them. The germline V gene encodes CDR1 SGDLS and CDR2 YYNGEE. CDR3 bases: TGTGCCAGCAGCCCACAGCGTACCGGAAACACCATATATTTT. It translates to CASSPQRTGNTIYF.

In its sample, this clone was seen a few times. V gene TRBV4-3 combines with J gene TRBJ1-4; D remains ambiguous. The CDR3 is 16 amino acids. From germline, CDR1 is LGHNA and CDR2 YSLEER. Trimming stripped 0 bases from V and 0 bases from J, with 8 bases between. CDR3 nucleotide sequence: TGCGCCAGCAGCCAAGATAGAAGTGCAACTAATGAAAAACTGTTTTTT. It encodes CASSQDRSATNEKLFF.

This chain connects TRBV9 to TRBJ2-1; no firm D call. The V gene's germline CDR1 is SGDLS and CDR2 YYNGEE. There are 12 residues in the CDR3. Deletions cut 1 base from V and 5 bases from J, with 4 bases between. CDR3 loop: CASSVLNNEQFF. CDR3 coding DNA: TGTGCCAGCAGCGTATTGAACAATGAGCAGTTCTTC. Based on the CDR3 plus reference TRBV9 and TRBJ2-1, the full variable domain is DSGVTQTPKHLITATGQRVTLRCSPRSGDLSVYWYQQSLDQGLQFLIQYYNGEERAKGNILERFSAQQFPDLHSELNLSSLELGDSALYFCASSVLNNEQFFGPGTRLTVL.

This rearrangement joins TRBV7-2 to TRBJ2-5, with D possibly matching TRBD1 (6 bases). The CDR3 runs to 13 residues. V gave up 3 bases and J gave up 3 bases, with 8 bases separating them. CDR1 is SGHTA and CDR2 is FQGNSA in the germline V gene. The CDR3 loop is CASSLHREETQYF. For the CDR3, the DNA is TGTGCCAGCAGCTTGCACAGGGAAGAGACCCAGTACTTC.

The V and J genes are TRBV4-2 and TRBJ1-2; D remains ambiguous. Germline V CDR1 and CDR2: LGHNA, YNFKEQ. The CDR3 has 14 residues. Deletions cut 5 bases from V and 6 bases from J, with 16 bases between. Here the CDR3 DNA reads TGTGCCAGCAGCACCGAAGGTGTAGTTAATGGCTACACCTTC. It encodes CASSTEGVVNGYTF.

V and J are TRBV5-1 and TRBJ1-1, with D perhaps TRBD1 (5 bases). The CDR3 covers 14 residues. Trimming removed 2 bases from V and 4 bases from J, with 12 bases in between. Germline-derived CDR1 and CDR2 are SGHRS and YFSETQ. This CDR3 reads CASSFAQGSTEAFF. Here the CDR3 DNA reads TGCGCCAGCAGCTTTGCCCAGGGTTCCACTGAAGCTTTCTTT.

The chain has TRBV7-2 and TRBJ1-5; no definite D call. Trimming took 5 bases from V and 2 from J, leaving 13 bases between them. The CDR3 is 15 residues long. The germline V gene encodes CDR1 SGHTA and CDR2 FQGNSA. The DNA of the CDR3 is TGTGCCAGCAGCCAAAATTCACCGGGCAATCAGCCCCAGCATTTT. It is translated as CASSQNSPGNQPQHF.